This T cell receptor beta chain appears in the sequencing data of a study of regulatory T cells in long-lasting Graves disease. Study background: Over-5-year antithyroid drug use with positive TSH receptor antibodies defined persistent Graves' disease in the study. Study-wide results and caveats: More public clonotypes were shared by persistent patients (around 2,600) than by new patients (about 970).

Time point given: persistent/refractory GD, antithyroid drugs over 5 years with positive TRAb. PBMC-derived RNA was used for the TCR library. In building TCR beta libraries, iRepertoire HTBI primers were used together with Arm-PCR of CDR3 regions. TCRdb ran MiXCR on the multiplex PCR reads and lists one entry per CDR3 protein. The sample contains about 400,000 distinct CDR3 sequences, roughly 20% of which appear only once. A remark on this clonotype: Its antigen is undetermined.

The input for sequencing was peripheral blood mononuclear cells (PBMCs), taken when the disease was refractory, from a patient treated with antithyroid drugs. The TCR sequence derives from a female donor with Graves disease.

In nucleotides, the CDR3 is TGTGCCAGCAGTAGTGGGACACCAGGGCTCACCGGGGAGCTGTTTTTT. It is translated as CASSSGTPGLTGELFF. This chain connects TRBV6-1 to TRBJ2-2, with D perhaps matching TRBD1 (6 bases). The CDR3 extends over 16 amino acids. The V gene lost 5 bases and the J gene lost 4 bases, with 17 bases spanning the gap. CDR1 and CDR2 from the germline V gene are MNHNS and SASEGT.